Below, one T cell receptor (beta chain) is given with its context. What it binds is unknown. The data stem from a study of shared clonotypes between healthy human individuals. The study enrolled healthy HIV-negative adults without recent acute infections or vaccinations as donors. The CDR3 contains 10 residues. Germline CDR1 and CDR2: DFQATT and SNEGSKA (reference sequence). V was clipped by 4 bases and J by 6 bases, with 7 bases between them. Study results and caveats: Sampling was confined to blood; repertoires within tissues likely differ. Naive subsets usually exceeded memory subsets in estimated richness.

Assay: immunoSEQ multiplex PCR; the TCRdb copy retains only in-frame clones and omits some. This table holds around 1,100,000 clones, roughly 77% found once. Input material: memory CD4+ T cells from PBMCs. The subset was: CD45RA-negative fraction. The source is a man aged 18 to 29 in good health. Some clones in this sample may be carry-over from other donors' samples. The chain recombines TRBV20-1 with TRBJ2-7; no clear D gene. This CDR3 is CSATSSEQYF. Here the CDR3 DNA reads TGCAGTGCTACTTCTAGCGAGCAGTACTTC.